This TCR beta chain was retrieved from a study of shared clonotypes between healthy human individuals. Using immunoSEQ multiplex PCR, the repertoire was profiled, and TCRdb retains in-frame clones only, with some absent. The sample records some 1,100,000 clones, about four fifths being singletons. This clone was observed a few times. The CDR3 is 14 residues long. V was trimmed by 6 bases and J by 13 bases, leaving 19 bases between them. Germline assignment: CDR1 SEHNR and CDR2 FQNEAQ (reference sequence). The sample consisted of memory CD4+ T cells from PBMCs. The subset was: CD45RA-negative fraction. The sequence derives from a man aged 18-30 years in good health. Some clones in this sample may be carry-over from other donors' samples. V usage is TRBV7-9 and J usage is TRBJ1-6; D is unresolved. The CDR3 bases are TGTGCCAGCAGTCCCCCACAGACCCTAGGGCCCCTCCACTTT. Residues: CASSPPQTLGPLHF.